Listed below are T cell receptor beta chains from one sample, sequenced in a study of blood T cell repertoires in COVID-19. TCRdb keeps only in-frame clones here, not all; method: immunoSEQ multiplex PCR. This table has about 200,000 clones, 80% appearing once. The sample taken for sequencing was peripheral blood. The receptor source for this set is a man aged 55 to 70 with acute or convalescent COVID-19. Both conserved end residues are part of each CDR3. Fields, in order: J gene, V gene, CDR3 protein.

J gene: TRBJ2-7
V gene: TRBV10-3
CDR3 protein: CAISELGLALHEQYF

J gene: TRBJ2-7
V gene: TRBV7-9
CDR3 protein: CASSRRQAGSYEQYF

J gene: TRBJ1-2
V gene: TRBV3-1/TRBV3-2
CDR3 protein: CASSPYRGGYTF

J gene: TRBJ1-3
V gene: TRBV6-5
CDR3 protein: CASSYAGEGSGNTIYF

J gene: TRBJ2-7
V gene: TRBV11-2
CDR3 protein: CASGLSAGTSGRRLRQYF

J gene: TRBJ1-1
V gene: TRBV5-5
CDR3 protein: CASSLDRGNTEAFF

J gene: TRBJ2-3
V gene: TRBV30
CDR3 protein: CAWRAVSSTDTQYF

J gene: TRBJ1-5
V gene: TRBV2
CDR3 protein: CASSPDRYNQPQHF

J gene: TRBJ2-3
V gene: TRBV18
CDR3 protein: CASSPTRADTQYF

J gene: TRBJ1-2
V gene: TRBV19
CDR3 protein: CASTERRAYGYTF

J gene: TRBJ1-3
V gene: TRBV2
CDR3 protein: CASNDRTAGNTIYF

J gene: TRBJ1-1
V gene: TRBV5-1
CDR3 protein: CASSHRGGNTEAFF

J gene: TRBJ2-4
V gene: TRBV7-2
CDR3 protein: CASSLALQNIQYF

J gene: TRBJ1-5
V gene: TRBV6-5
CDR3 protein: CASLGAPNQPQHF

J gene: TRBJ1-1
V gene: TRBV28
CDR3 protein: CASSLRQIAEAFF

J gene: TRBJ2-7
V gene: TRBV6-6
CDR3 protein: CASSYQRQGTYEQYF

J gene: TRBJ1-1
V gene: TRBV3-1/TRBV3-2
CDR3 protein: CASSRDSFTEAFF

J gene: TRBJ1-5
V gene: TRBV5-5
CDR3 protein: CASSSGDRDIQPQHF

J gene: TRBJ1-1
V gene: TRBV9
CDR3 protein: CASSASPNTEAFF

J gene: TRBJ1-3
V gene: TRBV11-2
CDR3 protein: CASSPGQPGNTIYF

J gene: TRBJ1-1
V gene: TRBV5-1
CDR3 protein: CASSLDGLGEAFF

J gene: TRBJ1-4
V gene: TRBV14
CDR3 protein: CASSQVGGSRKLFF

J gene: TRBJ2-1
V gene: TRBV12-3/TRBV12-4
CDR3 protein: CASPGGEQFF

J gene: TRBJ2-7
V gene: TRBV15
CDR3 protein: CATGTGVKEQYF

J gene: TRBJ1-1
V gene: TRBV6-2/TRBV6-3
CDR3 protein: CASSYIEGPSNTEAFF

J gene: TRBJ1-2
V gene: TRBV19
CDR3 protein: CASSSPQGLIDGYTF

J gene: TRBJ2-1
V gene: TRBV3-1/TRBV3-2
CDR3 protein: CASSHQRGGAMDNEQFF

J gene: TRBJ2-1
V gene: TRBV9
CDR3 protein: CASSLSGGYNEQFF

J gene: TRBJ2-5
V gene: TRBV5-1
CDR3 protein: CASSLGQDETQYF

J gene: TRBJ1-2
V gene: TRBV19
CDR3 protein: CASIGGNYGYTF

J gene: TRBJ2-1
V gene: TRBV24-1
CDR3 protein: CATSDLLGLAGSYNEQFF

J gene: TRBJ1-1
V gene: TRBV6-5
CDR3 protein: CASSAIVSGVKAFF

J gene: TRBJ2-7
V gene: TRBV12-5
CDR3 protein: CASALARQGVEQYF

J gene: TRBJ1-2
V gene: TRBV6-6
CDR3 protein: CASSYLGEGIPGYTF

J gene: TRBJ1-1
V gene: TRBV5-1
CDR3 protein: CASRGQGRNTEAFF

J gene: TRBJ1-5
V gene: TRBV6-2/TRBV6-3
CDR3 protein: CASSYSRTGYDQPQHF

J gene: TRBJ1-1
V gene: TRBV12-5
CDR3 protein: CASDQDRADSTEAFF

J gene: TRBJ2-1
V gene: TRBV19
CDR3 protein: CASTELAGPATYNEQFF

J gene: TRBJ2-7
V gene: TRBV11-2
CDR3 protein: CASSFGTNYEQYF

J gene: TRBJ2-5
V gene: TRBV29-1
CDR3 protein: CSVTSGVETQYF

J gene: TRBJ1-3
V gene: TRBV19
CDR3 protein: CASIGDSLSGNTIYF